The 13 T cell receptor beta chains below were found in one sample sequenced in a study of shared clonotypes between healthy human individuals. Using immunoSEQ multiplex PCR, the repertoire was profiled, and TCRdb retains in-frame clones only, with some absent. This table holds a few million clones, just over 90% found once. Sequencing used naive CD4+ T cells sorted from blood. Subset reported: CD45RA+ positively selected. The receptors derive from a man younger than 35 in good health.

The chain has TRBV6-6 and TRBJ2-7, with D possibly TRBD1 on 6 matching bases. CDR1 and CDR2 (germline): MNHNY, SVGAGI (reference sequence). The length of the CDR3 is 14 residues. Between the trimmed V and J ends, which lost 2 bases and 4 bases, there was a span of 12 bases. The CDR3 DNA is TGTGCCAGCAGTTACGGGACAATAAGGTACGAGCAGTACTTC. Protein: CASSYGTIRYEQYF.

The CDR3 sequence: CASSVDPLGNTEAFF. DNA for the CDR3: TGTGCCAGCAGTGTGGATCCCCTGGGGAACACTGAAGCTTTCTTT. The rearrangement uses TRBV6-4 and TRBJ1-1; D is unclear. CDR1 and CDR2 from the germline V gene are MRHNA and SNTAGT. V was trimmed by 4 bases and J by 1 base, leaving 13 bases between them. This CDR3 is built from 15 residues.

V is TRBV9 and J is TRBJ2-2; D uncertain. In germline, CDR1 is SGDLS, CDR2 YYNGEE. Deletions cut 2 bases from V and 3 bases from J, with 14 bases between. The CDR3 length is 16 residues. DNA of the CDR3: TGTGCCAGCAGCGTGCAGACACCTTGGGACACCGGGGAGCTGTTTTTT. Its protein is CASSVQTPWDTGELFF.

V and J are TRBV6-1 and TRBJ1-2, with TRBD1 as a possible D gene (6 bases). This CDR3 is 15 amino acids long. With 0 bases removed from V and 2 bases from J, the gap between germline ends came to 10 bases. Germline values: CDR1 MNHNS, CDR2 SASEGT. Here the CDR3 reads CASSEARGKNYGYTF. The DNA for the CDR3 is TGTGCCAGCAGTGAAGCCAGGGGAAAAAACTATGGCTACACCTTC.

This rearrangement joins TRBV19 to TRBJ1-1; unclear D gene. V was cut by 7 bases and J by 2 bases, with 11 bases left in between. The CDR3 runs to 13 residues. The germline gives CDR1 LNHDA, CDR2 SQIVND (reference sequence). CDR3 DNA sequence: TGTGCCAGTATTACCGTGAGTAACACTGAAGCTTTCTTT. The encoded protein is CASITVSNTEAFF.

In its sample, this clone was seen a few times. This CDR3 is also generated by other DNA sequences in the sample. The rearrangement links TRBV7-2 to TRBJ1-5; D may be TRBD1 (6 bases). V lost 1 base and J 2 bases, leaving 9 bases between the germline ends. This CDR3 region has 15 residues. Per the germline V gene, CDR1 is SGHTA and CDR2 is FQGNSA. The CDR3 sequence: CASSLGGAGNQPQHF. CDR3 DNA: TGTGCCAGCAGCTTAGGGGGGGCCGGCAATCAGCCCCAGCATTTT.

The rearrangement joins TRBV11-2 to TRBJ2-7; D uncertain. Per the germline V gene, CDR1 is SGHAT and CDR2 is FQNNGV. The CDR3 totals 14 residues. V was pared by 8 bases and J by 0 bases, with 14 bases between. Here the CDR3 reads CASARLADSYEQYF. The CDR3 coding sequence is TGTGCCAGCGCCCGCCTTGCGGACTCCTACGAGCAGTACTTC. Filled out from reference TRBV11-2 and TRBJ2-7, the complete variable domain reads EAGVAQSPRYKIIEKRQSVAFWCNPISGHATLYWYQQILGQGPKLLIQFQNNGVVDDSQLPKDRFSAERLKGVDSTLKIQPAKLEDSAVYLCASARLADSYEQYFGPGTRLTVT.

The CDR3 DNA is TGTGCCACCAGCAGGGTCAAGGGGAGTACGACAGATACGCAGTATTTT. Its translation: CATSRVKGSTTDTQYF. V gene TRBV15 combines with J gene TRBJ2-3; D tentatively fits TRBD1 or TRBD2 (5 bases each). The CDR3 spans 16 residues. CDR1 LNHNV and CDR2 YYDKDF come from the germline V gene (reference sequence). V was trimmed by 3 bases and J by 3 bases, leaving 16 bases between them.

The chain recombines TRBV11-3 with TRBJ2-7, with D maybe TRBD2 (6 bases). The germline V and J ends were trimmed by 4 bases and 7 bases, with 11 bases remaining between them. This CDR3 contains 12 residues. Germline-derived CDR1 and CDR2 are SGHNT and YENEEA. The CDR3 DNA is TGTGCCAGCAGCTCCCCGGGACTGGAGCAGTACTTC. Its translation: CASSSPGLEQYF.

The J gene is TRBJ1-2, the V gene TRBV9, with no clear D. CDR1 is SGDLS and CDR2 is YYNGEE in the germline V gene. CDR3 length equals 13 residues. The V and J ends lost 0 bases and 6 bases respectively, with 9 bases between them. The DNA for the CDR3 is TGTGCCAGCAGCGTAGGGACGGGGAATGGCTACACCTTC. Its translation: CASSVGTGNGYTF.

The chain recombines TRBV6-6 with TRBJ1-1, with D uncertain. Germline lookup yields CDR1 MNHNY and CDR2 SVGAGI (reference sequence). V lost 0 bases, J lost 2 bases, and 13 bases lay in between. The CDR3 loop spans 16 amino acids. The DNA for the CDR3 is TGTGCCAGCAGTTACTCGAATTGGGCGTTCAACACTGAAGCTTTCTTT. Translating it yields CASSYSNWAFNTEAFF.

V usage is TRBV6-1 and J usage is TRBJ1-1; 7 nucleotides align to TRBD1. In germline, CDR1 is MNHNS, CDR2 SASEGT. The CDR3 extends over 11 amino acids. V gave up 6 bases and J gave up 7 bases; unmatched junction bases: 2. The CDR3 region is CASRTGYEAFF. The CDR3, as DNA: TGTGCCAGCAGGACAGGGTATGAAGCTTTCTTT.

With respect to this clone: A junction end diverges from the germline sequence, so it may reflect a read error. The V gene is TRBV28, the J gene TRBJ1-4; D call uncertain. The CDR3 sequence is 12 residues long. From germline, CDR1 is MDHEN and CDR2 SYDVKM. Here the CDR3 DNA reads TGTGCCAGCACTTTAATAGGAGAAAAACTGTTTTTT. It yields the protein CASTLIGEKLFF.